This entry concerns a single TCR beta chain. This sample was included in a study of blood T cell repertoires in COVID-19. At the level of the study: Researchers got acute and convalescent COVID-19 samples from the United States, Italy and Spain.

Original processing methods: Amplification of reference gene primers provided the estimated nucleated cell counts. TCRdb's table, derived via immunoSEQ multiplex PCR, lists solely in-frame clones and lacks some. The V and J calls and clone size are taken from that table; D and trimming were inferred from the DNA. The sample holds fewer than 300,000 clones, approximately 90% seen once. Material for sequencing was peripheral blood. The source is a man aged 30 to 45 with acute or convalescent COVID-19.

Written as DNA, the CDR3 is TGTGCCGCCACCGGGACTAGTCCTCGTGAGCAGTTCTTC. Amino acids: CAATGTSPREQFF. The V gene is TRBV6-6, the J gene TRBJ2-1; 8 bases are shared with TRBD2. This CDR3 is 13 amino acids long. With 11 bases clipped from V and 9 bases from J, the junction kept 12 bases outside the gene matches. The V gene's germline CDR1 is MNHNY and CDR2 SVGAGI (reference sequence).